Below, 28 T cell receptor beta chains from the same sample are listed, as sequenced in a study of Graves' ophthalmopathy and Graves' hyperthyroidism. Amplified material comprised TCR beta CDR3 regions derived from RNA transcripts. RT-PCR with HTBI primers came first, then second-round multiplex PCR. MiXCR, run by TCRdb on the multiplex PCR reads, gives a single entry per CDR3 protein. The data hold 170,000 or so distinct CDR3 sequences, with over 35% observed a single time. What was sequenced was peripheral blood. The receptors come from a woman aged 40 to 50 with Graves' ophthalmopathy.

This clonotype was detected many times. The CDR3 coding sequence is TGCGCCAGCAGCCAAGAGTCGAAGGCGGCTCTGGGGGGAAATGGCTACACCTTC. It encodes CASSQESKAALGGNGYTF. The genes are TRBV4-1 and TRBJ1-2; D is possibly TRBD1 (5 bases). CDR3 length: 18 residues. Germline CDR1 MGHRA, CDR2 YSYEKL. V lost 0 bases, J lost 6 bases, and 23 bases lay in between.

Relative to its sample, this clonotype is medium-sized. The gene calls are TRBV6-1 and TRBJ1-1; TRBD1 matches 9 bases. CDR1 and CDR2 from the germline V gene are MNHNS and SASEGT. The CDR3 is made up of 15 amino acids. Germline trimming cut 4 bases from V and 5 bases from J; bases unmatched to any gene: 8. In DNA form, the CDR3 reads TGTGCCAGCAGTGCGGGACAGGGCTCGGCGACTGAAGCTTTCTTT. Protein product: CASSAGQGSATEAFF.

The V call is TRBV28, the J call TRBJ2-7; D could derive from TRBD1 or TRBD2 (5 bases each). Trimming removed 4 bases at V and 1 base at J, with 11 bases between. This CDR3 region has 14 residues. Germline loops: CDR1 MDHEN, CDR2 SYDVKM. The CDR3 is CASSSRDGSYEQYF. The CDR3 DNA follows: TGTGCCAGCAGTTCCCGGGACGGATCCTACGAGCAGTACTTC. The complete variable domain, with remaining parts taken from reference TRBV28 and TRBJ2-7, reads DVKVTQSSRYLVKRTGEKVFLECVQDMDHENMFWYRQDPGLGLRLIYFSYDVKMKEKGDIPEGYSVSREKKERFSLILESASTNQTSMYLCASSSRDGSYEQYFGPGTRLTVT.

The chain carries TRBV6-2 or TRBV6-3 and TRBJ2-7; TRBD2 is a possible D gene (5 bases). Germline values: CDR1 MNHEY, CDR2 SVGEGT. CDR3 length equals 12 residues. Trimming pared 3 bases from V and 5 bases from J, leaving 8 bases between. The CDR3 is CASSYEGDEQYF. The CDR3, as DNA: TGTGCCAGCAGTTATGAGGGAGACGAGCAGTACTTC.

This chain uses TRBV19 with TRBJ2-7; TRBD1 is a possible D gene (5 bases). The CDR3 extends over 13 amino acids. Trimming left V 7 bases short and J 3 bases short, with 13 bases between. In germline, CDR1 is LNHDA, CDR2 SQIVND (reference sequence). The CDR3 DNA reads TGTGCCAGTAAGGGGCAAGGGGACTACGAGCAGTACTTC. It specifies CASKGQGDYEQYF.

This clonotype was found many times. V gene TRBV6-2 or TRBV6-3 combines with J gene TRBJ1-2; no clear D gene. This CDR3 contains 16 residues. V shed 0 bases and J shed 2 bases, with 13 bases lying between them. The germline gives CDR1 MNHEY, CDR2 SVGEGT. The CDR3: CASSYSSGGLNYGYTF. As DNA, the CDR3 is TGTGCCAGCAGTTACTCTTCGGGAGGGTTGAACTATGGCTACACCTTC.

V usage is TRBV6-2 or TRBV6-3 and J usage is TRBJ1-5; 9 bases map to TRBD1. The junction had 13 bases not matched to a gene; V was cut back by 7 bases and J by 0 bases. The germline gives CDR1 MNHEY, CDR2 SVGEGT. The CDR3 loop spans 18 amino acids. The CDR3 coding sequence is TGTGCCAGCACTACCTGGGACAGGGCAGATTATAGCAATCAGCCCCAGCATTTT. The encoded protein is CASTTWDRADYSNQPQHF.

The rearrangement uses TRBV28 and TRBJ2-7; D is unresolved. Trimming left V 7 bases short and J 0 bases short, with 7 bases between. The CDR3 is 12 amino acids. CDR1 MDHEN and CDR2 SYDVKM come from the germline V gene. The CDR3 DNA reads TGTGCCAGCACCCGACCCTCCTACGAGCAGTACTTC. It yields the protein CASTRPSYEQYF. Combining the CDR3 with reference TRBV28 and TRBJ2-7 gives the whole variable domain DVKVTQSSRYLVKRTGEKVFLECVQDMDHENMFWYRQDPGLGLRLIYFSYDVKMKEKGDIPEGYSVSREKKERFSLILESASTNQTSMYLCASTRPSYEQYFGPGTRLTVT.

There are many counts of this clonotype. The CDR3: CASSQVLRNEQYF. The DNA of the CDR3 is TGTGCCAGCAGCCAAGTTCTAAGGAACGAGCAGTACTTC. The chain combines TRBV3-1 with TRBJ2-7; D not resolved. The CDR3 runs to 13 residues. Germline V gene data show CDR1 as LGHDT and CDR2 as YNNKEL (reference sequence). V gave up 1 base and J gave up 5 bases, with 9 bases separating them.

This clonotype was observed many times. CDR3 sequence (DNA): TGCAGTGCTAGAGACGTGAGGGCGTCCTATAATTCACCCCTCCACTTT. Protein product: CSARDVRASYNSPLHF. The V call is TRBV20-1, the J call TRBJ1-6, with D unclear. Germline lookup yields CDR1 DFQATT and CDR2 SNEGSKA (reference sequence). This CDR3 contains 16 residues. The V and J ends lost 0 bases and 1 base respectively, with 10 bases between them.

J is TRBJ1-1 and V is TRBV29-1; D not resolved. The CDR3 is 13 amino acids. The germline CDR1 and CDR2 sequences are SQVTM and ANQGSEA. V gave up 4 bases and J gave up 0 bases, with 9 bases separating them. CDR3 sequence: CSVVRQMNTEAFF. DNA for the CDR3: TGCAGCGTTGTGCGTCAGATGAACACTGAAGCTTTCTTT.

The chain combines TRBV7-9 with TRBJ2-5; D remains ambiguous. From germline, CDR1 is SEHNR and CDR2 FQNEAQ (reference sequence). The CDR3 spans 15 residues. The ends were cut back, 3 bases at V and 1 base at J, with 12 bases in the middle. The CDR3 loop is CASSFPSRGQETQYF. As DNA, the CDR3 is TGTGCCAGCAGCTTTCCCTCCAGAGGCCAAGAGACCCAGTACTTC.

This CDR3 is CASSPEGTGTSGNTIYF. CDR3 DNA: TGTGCCAGCAGTCCCGAGGGGACAGGGACCTCTGGAAACACCATATATTTT. The chain uses TRBV6-1 and TRBJ1-3; 9 bases fit TRBD1. V shed 5 bases and J 0 bases; nucleotides not matched to a gene: 8. The CDR3 contains 17 residues. CDR1 and CDR2 (germline): MNHNS, SASEGT.

This clonotype was seen ten or more times. The V call is TRBV5-1, the J call TRBJ2-7, with D unclear. The CDR3 contains 13 residues. V dropped 0 bases and J dropped 3 bases, with 7 bases sitting between them. Germline lookup yields CDR1 SGHRS and CDR2 YFSETQ. The CDR3 reads CASSLVADYEQYF. The DNA for the CDR3 is TGCGCCAGCAGCTTGGTCGCAGACTACGAGCAGTACTTC.

The rearrangement joins TRBV6-5 to TRBJ2-7; 10 bases are shared with TRBD2. Germline V gene sequence: CDR1 MNHEY, CDR2 SVGAGI. Losses at the gene ends were 2 bases for V and 3 bases for J; bases not matched to a gene: 4. This CDR3 has 15 residues. CDR3 protein: CASSYRPSGSYEQYF. The CDR3 DNA follows: TGTGCCAGCAGTTACAGGCCTAGCGGGAGCTACGAGCAGTACTTC.

V usage is TRBV7-8 and J usage is TRBJ1-1; TRBD1 matches 9 bases. CDR3 length: 16 amino acids. The ends lost 5 bases at V and 8 bases at J; junction bases unmatched: 15. Germline CDR1 and CDR2: SGHVS and FQNEAQ. The CDR3 loop is CASSHLLTRTGEEAFF. The CDR3 DNA is TGTGCCAGCAGCCACCTTCTGACTAGGACAGGGGAAGAAGCTTTCTTT.

At least ten counts were recorded for this clonotype. The chain carries TRBV10-3 and TRBJ2-2; TRBD2 might be the D (5 bases). The CDR3 is 13 residues long. V was cut by 8 bases and J by 5 bases, with 12 bases left in between. Germline V gives CDR1 ENHRY, CDR2 SYGVKD. The CDR3 DNA reads as TGTGCCATCCAAAGAGGAGGAACCGGGGAGCTGTTTTTT. Its translation: CAIQRGGTGELFF.

The genes are TRBV4-3 and TRBJ1-1, with D perhaps matching TRBD1 (5 bases). Germline loops: CDR1 LGHNA, CDR2 YSLEER. The CDR3 contains 13 residues. Trimming stripped 1 base from V and 8 bases from J, with 11 bases between. The CDR3 DNA follows: TGCGCCAGCAGCCAAGCGGTGGAGGGGGAAGCTTTCTTT. Its translation is CASSQAVEGEAFF.

This clonotype occurred many times. This chain joins TRBV28 and TRBJ1-5, with a possible D match to TRBD1 (5 bases). Trimming stripped 2 bases from V and 7 bases from J, with 12 bases between. Germline lookup yields CDR1 MDHEN and CDR2 SYDVKM. The CDR3 totals 14 residues. CDR3 residues: CASSLGGDYQPQHF. The CDR3 DNA follows: TGTGCCAGCAGTTTAGGCGGGGACTACCAGCCCCAGCATTTT.

This clonotype was seen repeatedly, ten times or more. The chain has TRBV15 and TRBJ2-7, with 8 nucleotides matching TRBD2. The CDR3 is 14 amino acids. Losses at the gene ends were 3 bases for V and 1 base for J; bases not matched to a gene: 2. CDR1 LNHNV and CDR2 YYDKDF come from the germline V gene (reference sequence). CDR3 protein: CATSSGGVSYEQYF. Here the CDR3 DNA reads TGTGCCACCAGCAGCGGGGGGGTTTCCTACGAGCAGTACTTC.

This chain connects TRBV6-1 to TRBJ2-7; TRBD1 matches at 7 bases. Germline CDR1 reads MNHNS; CDR2 reads SASEGT. This CDR3 comprises 14 residues. V lost 6 bases and J lost 3; bases outside the gene matches: 8. The CDR3 bases are TGTGCCAGCAGGAGACAGGGTTCCGACTACGAGCAGTACTTC. Translated: CASRRQGSDYEQYF.

This clonotype was detected only a few times. The chain carries TRBV6-1 and TRBJ1-2; D might be TRBD1 (6 bases). The CDR3 totals 14 residues. Trimming shortened V by 7 bases and J by 8 bases, and 20 bases separated the two germline ends. CDR1 MNHNS and CDR2 SASEGT come from the germline V gene. In nucleotides, the CDR3 is TGTGCCAGCAATGACAGGTCCAGTTTAAGGGGCTACACCTTC. It is translated as CASNDRSSLRGYTF.

This clonotype was seen a few times. This chain connects TRBV6-5 to TRBJ2-7; D might be TRBD2 (5 bases). CDR3 size: 15 residues. Germline lookup yields CDR1 MNHEY and CDR2 SVGAGI. The germline V and J ends were trimmed by 2 bases and 3 bases, with 14 bases remaining between them. As DNA, the CDR3 is TGTGCCAGCAGTTACGCGCAGCGGAGCGGCTACGAGCAGTACTTC. This sequence encodes CASSYAQRSGYEQYF.

The sample holds many counts of this clonotype. The chain is built from TRBV5-1 and TRBJ1-2; weak D call: TRBD1 (6 bases). This CDR3 has 13 residues. V lost 1 base, J lost 4 bases, and 8 bases lay in between. Germline lookup yields CDR1 SGHRS and CDR2 YFSETQ. CDR3 bases: TGCGCCAGCAGCTTGAGAGGGGGCTATGGCTACACCTTC. Translation gives CASSLRGGYGYTF.

The CDR3 region has the DNA TGTGCCAGCAGTTCCAGAAGCGGACGGATTGAGACCCAGTACTTC. It translates to CASSSRSGRIETQYF. This chain uses TRBV12-3 or TRBV12-4 with TRBJ2-5, with D perhaps TRBD2 (5 bases). Trimming stripped 4 bases from V and 5 bases from J, with 17 bases between. The length of the CDR3 is 15 residues.

This clonotype was seen repeatedly, ten times or more. The chain is built from TRBV6-2 or TRBV6-3 and TRBJ2-7, with D uncertain. V shed 5 bases and J shed 2 bases, with 10 bases lying between them. This CDR3 has 13 residues. Germline assignment: CDR1 MNHEY and CDR2 SVGEGT. CDR3 loop: CASSLRLAYEQYF. In nucleotides, the CDR3 is TGTGCCAGCAGTCTAAGACTTGCCTACGAGCAGTACTTC.

The chain combines TRBV6-2 or TRBV6-3 with TRBJ1-1; maybe TRBD1 (6 bases). This CDR3 region has 14 residues. V lost 4 bases to trimming and J lost 4 bases, with 13 bases between them. Looked up from germline, CDR1 is MNHEY and CDR2 is SVGEGT. The CDR3 protein is CASSSPTGFTEAFF. CDR3 sequence (DNA): TGTGCCAGCAGTTCCCCCACAGGGTTCACTGAAGCTTTCTTT.

This clonotype was picked up many times. V usage is TRBV6-1 and J usage is TRBJ1-5; no reliable D call. V gave up 3 bases and J gave up 4 bases, with 16 bases separating them. The CDR3 has 16 residues. Germline V lookup: CDR1 MNHNS, CDR2 SASEGT. The CDR3 loop is CASSERAPTRNQPQHF. The CDR3, as DNA: TGTGCCAGCAGTGAGAGGGCGCCTACCAGGAATCAGCCCCAGCATTTT.